Here is one T cell receptor (beta chain) with its context. This specimen belongs to a study of T cell responses to AZD1222 COVID-19 vaccine. CDR3 size: 13 residues. Deletions cut 11 bases from V and 0 bases from J, with 8 bases between. Germline CDR1 reads MNHEY; CDR2 reads SVGAGI. Profiled with immunoSEQ multiplex PCR; TCRdb holds only in-frame clones, not every one. The table records around 50,000 clones, about 88% of them present only once. The specimen comprised peripheral blood, sampled on day 0 of AZD1222 vaccination. The sequence was collected from an adult in good health. The gene calls are TRBV6-5 and TRBJ1-6; D ambiguous. CDR3 coding DNA: TGTGCCGGGAGGAGCTCCTATAATTCACCCCTCCACTTT. This gives the protein CAGRSSYNSPLHF.